These T cell receptor beta chains were read from a single sample in a study of blood T cells in healthy people across ages. TCRdb used MiXCR to reprocess the 5' RACE reads, holding one entry per CDR3 protein. The table lists 950,000 to 1,200,000 distinct CDR3 sequences, around two fifths of them singletons. Material for sequencing was blood. These TCRs come from a man in his late teens or twenties in good health. Each CDR3 is given without its conserved first and last residue. Fields, in order: J gene, clone size, V gene, CDR3 protein. The size entry is marked missing in some rows and otherwise reads once, few, many or a size class.

TRBJ2-3 | - | TRBV4-2 | ASSQTVRASPTDTQY
TRBJ1-1 | - | TRBV6-5 | ASSRRGGVNTEAF
TRBJ2-7 | - | TRBV27 | ASRAGEVGYEQY
TRBJ1-4 | - | TRBV28 | ASRPPSATNEKLF
TRBJ2-7 | - | TRBV6-5 | ASSYSTVRPEQY
TRBJ2-1 | few | TRBV21-1 | ASSKMRGNDNEQF
TRBJ2-5 | - | TRBV6-5 | ASRPLAGQETQY
TRBJ1-1 | few | TRBV20-1 | SARTDGGNTEAF
TRBJ1-1 | - | TRBV4-1 | ASSQAGVGGTEAF
TRBJ2-2 | - | TRBV28 | ANSLRQGFSDTGELF
TRBJ2-1 | - | TRBV7-2 | ASTPTGLSYNEQF